One and the same sample provided the 7 T cell receptor beta chains below, sequenced in a study of blood T cells in healthy people across ages. A J-beta primer mix and a sample-barcoded 5' primer were used in a second PCR of roughly 6 to 12 cycles. TCRdb reprocessed the 5' RACE reads via MiXCR and lists one record per CDR3 protein. The sample shows about a million distinct CDR3 sequences, more than 30% of them seen only once. Material for sequencing was blood. The source of these receptors is a young man in good health.

This clonotype was picked up a small number of times. CDR3 amino acids: CASSPNGLAGSETQYF. The CDR3 nucleotides read TGTGCCAGCAGTCCAAACGGACTAGCGGGGTCTGAGACCCAGTACTTC. The J gene is TRBJ2-5, the V gene TRBV2, with 12 bases identical to TRBD2. From germline, CDR1 is SNHLY and CDR2 FYNNEI. CDR3 length: 16 residues. V lost 5 bases and J lost 5; bases outside the gene matches: 9. Using reference TRBV2 and TRBJ2-5 for the parts outside the CDR3, the full variable domain is EPEVTQTPSHQVTQMGQEVILRCVPISNHLYFYWYRQILGQKVEFLVSFYNNEISEKSEIFDDQFSVERPDGSNFTLKIRSTKLEDSAMYFCASSPNGLAGSETQYFGPGTRLLVL.

On this clonotype: One end of the junction varies from germline; a read error may be responsible. The genes are TRBV2 and TRBJ1-4; TRBD1 might be the D (5 bases). Germline CDR1 reads SNHLY; CDR2 reads FYNNEI. CDR3 size: 15 residues. CDR3 region: CASIPGTTTNEKLFF. In DNA, the CDR3 is TGCGCCAGCATTCCGGGGACGACAACTAATGAAAAACTGTTTTTT.

This clonotype was observed a handful of times. V and J are TRBV9 and TRBJ1-2; D remains ambiguous. The CDR3 sequence is 15 residues long. V shed 4 bases and J shed 2 bases, with 15 bases lying between them. Germline lookup yields CDR1 SGDLS and CDR2 YYNGEE. The CDR3 is CASSSARTTNYGYTF. For the CDR3, the DNA is TGTGCCAGCAGCTCTGCCCGGACTACAAACTATGGCTACACCTTC.

The rearrangement joins TRBV4-3 to TRBJ2-1; tentatively, D is TRBD1 (5 bases). The end of the DNA fits TRBJ2-7 better, so the J call may be wrong. CDR1 and CDR2 (germline): LGHNA, YSLEER. This CDR3 comprises 17 residues. This CDR3 reads CASSQDIGRATYNEQYF. CDR3 nucleotide sequence: TGCGCCAGCAGCCAAGATATTGGCAGGGCGACTTACAATGAGCAGTACTTC.

On this clonotype: A much larger clone sits a single nucleotide away, making a read error possible. V gene TRBV12-3 or TRBV12-4 combines with J gene TRBJ2-1; D may be TRBD2 (6 bases). The germline V and J ends were trimmed by 0 bases and 10 bases, with 13 bases remaining between them. The CDR3 is 14 residues long. The CDR3, as DNA: TGTGCCAGCAGTTTAGCGGGACTCTACTACGAGCAGTTCTTC. This sequence encodes CASSLAGLYYEQFF.

The rearrangement joins TRBV12-3 or TRBV12-4 to TRBJ1-4; D is ambiguous. The CDR3 is 14 residues long. V was clipped by 6 bases and J by 3 bases, with 11 bases between them. As DNA, the CDR3 is TGTGCCAGCAGCTCAAGCAATGCTAATGAAAAACTGTTTTTT. Its translation: CASSSSNANEKLFF.

This sequence joins TRBV7-2 and TRBJ2-1; the D gene is possibly TRBD2 (7 bases). The CDR3 is 19 amino acids. Germline V CDR1 and CDR2: SGHTA, FQGNSA. The germline V and J ends were trimmed by 5 bases and 0 bases, with 23 bases remaining between them. The CDR3 sequence: CASSRPAFGGGSSYNEQFF. The CDR3, as DNA: TGTGCCAGCAGCCGCCCCGCCTTCGGCGGGGGCTCCTCCTACAATGAGCAGTTCTTC.